These 17 T cell receptor beta chains share one sample of origin, sequenced in a study of response to subunit inactivated influenza vaccine. TCRdb independently ran MiXCR on the RT-PCR reads; one entry per CDR3 protein. Here the sample spans about 780,000 distinct CDR3 sequences, 18% being singletons. Sequenced material: PBMCs from blood, taken roughly 5 days after vaccination. The origin of the receptors is a man aged 45 to 65 who received an inactivated influenza vaccine.

The gene calls are TRBV5-1 and TRBJ2-1; tentative D call: TRBD2 (6 bases). CDR1 and CDR2 from the germline V gene are SGHRS and YFSETQ. The ends were cut back, 3 bases at V and 4 bases at J, with 17 bases in the middle. The CDR3 extends over 16 amino acids. The CDR3 coding sequence is TGCGCCAGCAGCTCCACCCCGGGAGCCTTATACAATGAGCAGTTCTTC. Its protein is CASSSTPGALYNEQFF. The variable domain in full, with the rest retrieved from reference TRBV5-1 and TRBJ2-1, is KAGVTQTPRYLIKTRGQQVTLSCSPISGHRSVSWYQQTPGQGLQFLFEYFSETQRNKGNFPGRFSGRQFSNSRSEMNVSTLELGDSALYLCASSSTPGALYNEQFFGPGTRLTVL.

This clonotype was observed a handful of times. The chain combines TRBV7-2 with TRBJ1-6; 7 bases fit TRBD1. From germline, CDR1 is SGHTA and CDR2 FQGNSA. The CDR3 is 14 residues long. J was trimmed by 7 bases and V by 5 bases; bases with no gene match: 5. The CDR3 is CASSVGTANSPLHF. The CDR3 DNA follows: TGTGCCAGCAGCGTAGGGACAGCGAATTCACCCCTCCACTTT.

The genes are TRBV24-1 and TRBJ2-7, with unresolved D. Germline V lookup: CDR1 KGHDR, CDR2 SFDVKD. Trimming took off 5 bases at V and 2 bases at J, with 15 bases between the two ends. The CDR3 is made up of 15 amino acids. CDR3 loop: CATSVSTHKPYEQYF. The DNA of the CDR3 is TGTGCCACCAGTGTGTCGACACACAAACCCTACGAGCAGTACTTC.

This clonotype has just a few counts. V is TRBV5-5 and J is TRBJ1-2; D call uncertain. CDR1 and CDR2 from the germline V gene are SGHKS and YYEKEE (reference sequence). Deletions cut 4 bases from V and 5 bases from J, with 15 bases between. This CDR3 region has 14 residues. In DNA, the CDR3 is TGTGCCAGCAGCGTCTTTCGGACGCTATATGGCTACACCTTC. Protein product: CASSVFRTLYGYTF.

In this sample, this clonotype turned up a few times. The chain combines TRBV20-1 with TRBJ1-2, with D uncertain. V was cut by 3 bases and J by 7 bases, with 15 bases left in between. This CDR3 is built from 13 residues. CDR1 DFQATT and CDR2 SNEGSKA come from the germline V gene (reference sequence). The CDR3 DNA sequence: TGCAGTGCTAGCTACACCGCGGGAACTGGCTACACCTTC. This encodes CSASYTAGTGYTF.

This clonotype came up a few times. This CDR3 reads CASSLSGAGMYEQYF. In DNA, the CDR3 is TGTGCCAGCAGCTTAAGTGGGGCAGGGATGTACGAGCAGTACTTC. This chain connects TRBV7-3 to TRBJ2-7; a weak D match, TRBD1 (5 bases). The CDR3 sequence is 15 residues long. Germline CDR1 is SGHTA and CDR2 is FQGTGA. Trimming removed 1 base from V and 4 bases from J, with 14 bases in between.

The V gene is TRBV9, the J gene TRBJ2-7, with 7 bases aligning to TRBD1. The CDR3 is 15 residues long. Per the germline V gene, CDR1 is SGDLS and CDR2 is YYNGEE. Unmatched junction bases numbered 10, after V lost 0 bases and J lost 7 bases. The CDR3 loop is CASSVGDGTDFEQYF. CDR3 nucleotides: TGTGCCAGCAGCGTAGGAGACGGGACAGACTTTGAGCAGTACTTC.

Many counts were recorded for this clonotype. V and J are TRBV6-2 or TRBV6-3 and TRBJ2-1, with D perhaps assigned TRBD1 or TRBD2 (5 bases each). Trimming shortened V by 7 bases and J by 0 bases, and 13 bases separated the two germline ends. This CDR3 spans 15 amino acids. Germline V CDR1 and CDR2: MNHEY, SVGEGT. For the CDR3, the DNA is TGTGCCAGCACCCCTCGGGGACCCTCCTACAATGAGCAGTTCTTC. It encodes CASTPRGPSYNEQFF.

This clonotype was detected only a few times. The chain employs TRBV20-1 and TRBJ2-1; 7 bases agree with TRBD2. This CDR3 region has 15 residues. CDR1 is DFQATT, CDR2 SNEGSKA, per germline (reference sequence). The trim removed 6 bases at V and 6 bases at J, leaving 14 bases unmatched. CDR3 sequence (DNA): TGCAGTGCCATAGACCCGGCGGGAGTTGGCAATGAGCAGTTCTTC. Its protein is CSAIDPAGVGNEQFF.

This clonotype was found a few times. J is TRBJ2-7 and V is TRBV20-1; 7 nucleotides agree with TRBD2. V was pared by 5 bases and J by 10 bases, with 8 bases of the junction left unmatched. Germline assignment: CDR1 DFQATT and CDR2 SNEGSKA (reference sequence). The CDR3 spans 11 residues. The CDR3 nucleotides are TGCAGTGCTTGGAGGGAGGGCGAACAGTACTTC. Amino acids: CSAWREGEQYF.

J is TRBJ1-2 and V is TRBV6-1; D is perhaps TRBD1 (5 bases). The CDR3 runs 14 residues. V lost 1 base and J lost 5, with 11 bases in between. The germline V gene encodes CDR1 MNHNS and CDR2 SASEGT. In nucleotides, the CDR3 is TGTGCCAGCAGTGAAGTAAGGGGACGGTATGGCTACACCTTC. Protein product: CASSEVRGRYGYTF.

This clonotype was recorded at least ten times. This chain links TRBV7-9 with TRBJ1-1; 8 bases fit TRBD1. The CDR3 contains 16 residues. V was pared by 5 bases and J by 0 bases, with 8 bases of the junction left unmatched. CDR1 is SEHNR and CDR2 is FQNEAQ in the germline V gene (reference sequence). CDR3 coding DNA: TGTGCCAGCAGCCCGACCGGGACAGGATTGAACACTGAAGCTTTCTTT. Protein product: CASSPTGTGLNTEAFF.

This clonotype was observed a few times. The gene calls are TRBV12-3 or TRBV12-4 and TRBJ1-3; TRBD1 agrees at 7 bases. This CDR3 has 15 residues. The V gene end was trimmed by 0 bases and the J gene end by 4 bases; junction bases not matched to a gene: 3. The CDR3 loop reads CASSLAHRGGNTIYF. DNA of the CDR3: TGTGCCAGCAGTTTAGCGCACAGGGGAGGAAACACCATATATTTT.

This clonotype was observed a few times. The chain uses TRBV4-3 and TRBJ2-1, with D unclear. Germline V gene lookup returns CDR1 LGHNA and CDR2 YSLEER. V lost 5 bases to trimming and J lost 8 bases, with 13 bases between them. This CDR3 comprises 13 residues. CDR3 sequence: CASSFMGVYEQFF. The CDR3 coding sequence is TGCGCCAGCAGCTTCATGGGTGTATATGAGCAGTTCTTC.

This clonotype was seen more than once but under ten times. In DNA form, the CDR3 reads TGCAGCGTTGCAGTGGGACTCTACAATGAGCAGTTCTTC. Encoded protein: CSVAVGLYNEQFF. The rearrangement links TRBV29-1 to TRBJ2-1, with D possibly matching TRBD2 (6 bases). Germline assignment: CDR1 SQVTM and CDR2 ANQGSEA. CDR3 length equals 13 residues. Trimming removed 4 bases from V and 3 bases from J, with 10 bases in between.

V and J are TRBV10-3 and TRBJ2-3; 8 nucleotides line up with TRBD1. The V gene's germline CDR1 is ENHRY and CDR2 SYGVKD. Germline trimming cut 2 bases from V and 6 bases from J; bases unmatched to any gene: 13. This CDR3 region has 17 residues. The CDR3 loop is CAISETPDRGPRDTQYF. CDR3 DNA sequence: TGTGCCATCAGTGAGACCCCAGACAGGGGCCCCCGGGATACGCAGTATTTT.

This chain uses TRBV11-2 with TRBJ1-1; 8 bases align to TRBD1. The CDR3 is made up of 15 amino acids. Trimming cost V 1 base and J 5 bases; bases outside gene matches: 6. The germline gives CDR1 SGHAT, CDR2 FQNNGV. CDR3 sequence: CASSLVGQGWTEAFF. The CDR3, as DNA: TGTGCCAGCAGCTTAGTTGGACAGGGCTGGACTGAAGCTTTCTTT.